These 22 T cell receptor beta chains share one sample of origin, sequenced in a study of blood T cell repertoires in COVID-19. Measured with immunoSEQ multiplex PCR; TCRdb has only the in-frame clones, and not every one. The sample consists of a few hundred thousand clones, approximately 78% of them appearing once. The sample consisted of peripheral blood. These receptors were collected from an elderly woman with COVID-19, enrolled during active disease.

The J gene is TRBJ2-1, the V gene TRBV30; 15 bases align to TRBD2. CDR1 and CDR2 (germline): GTSNPN, SVGIG (reference sequence). The V and J ends lost 5 bases and 9 bases, in that order; junction bases with no gene match: 11. This CDR3 contains 16 residues. The CDR3 loop reads CAWSSTGLAGGGEQFF. The CDR3 DNA follows: TGTGCCTGGTCCTCTACGGGACTAGCGGGAGGAGGTGAGCAGTTCTTC. Supplemented by reference TRBV30 and TRBJ2-1, the full variable domain reads SQTIHQWPATLVQPVGSPLSLECTVEGTSNPNLYWYRQAAGRGLQLLFYSVGIGQISSEVPQNLSASRPQDRQFILSSKKLLLSDSGFYLCAWSSTGLAGGGEQFFGPGTRLTVL.

The rearrangement joins TRBV4-1 to TRBJ2-1; D not certain. Trimming shortened V by 1 base and J by 3 bases, and 4 bases separated the two germline ends. The CDR3 is 13 residues long. The germline gives CDR1 MGHRA, CDR2 YSYEKL. The CDR3, as DNA: TGCGCCAGCAGCCAAGCCGTCTACAATGAGCAGTTCTTC. Translation: CASSQAVYNEQFF.

The chain has TRBV10-2 and TRBJ1-3, with D tentatively TRBD1 (6 bases). V lost 6 bases and J 0 bases, leaving 9 bases between the germline ends. Germline V CDR1 and CDR2: WSHSY, SAAADI. The CDR3 has 14 residues. The CDR3 sequence: CASSTGSSGNTIYF. Here the CDR3 DNA reads TGCGCCAGCAGCACAGGGAGCTCTGGAAACACCATATATTTT.

The rearrangement uses TRBV6-5 and TRBJ2-2, with TRBD1 matching over 7 bases. J lost 0 bases, V lost 6 bases, and 4 bases had no gene match. The germline gives CDR1 MNHEY, CDR2 SVGAGI. The CDR3 contains 15 residues. The CDR3 loop is CASRVDRANTGELFF. The CDR3 nucleotides are TGTGCCAGCAGAGTCGACAGGGCGAACACCGGGGAGCTGTTTTTT.

The chain joins TRBV18 to TRBJ1-4, with 9 bases aligning to TRBD1. CDR3 length: 16 amino acids. V lost 2 bases, J lost 6 bases, and 7 bases stayed unmatched. Germline V CDR1 and CDR2: KGHSH, LQKENI. The chain's CDR3 is CASSPGDRAGHEKLFF. In nucleotides, the CDR3 is TGTGCCAGCTCACCAGGGGACAGGGCAGGTCATGAAAAACTGTTTTTT.

CDR3 nucleotide sequence: TGCAGCGGAGCTGGGGGGGCGCACAGCTCCTACGAGCAGTACTTC. It is translated as CSGAGGAHSSYEQYF. The chain has TRBV29-1 and TRBJ2-7; possibly TRBD2 for D (7 bases). The CDR3 length is 15 residues. Trimming left V 7 bases short and J 0 bases short, with 19 bases between. Germline V gene data show CDR1 as SQVTM and CDR2 as ANQGSEA.

As concerns this clone: The same CDR3 arises from other DNA sequences in this sample as well. This chain connects TRBV2 to TRBJ1-5; a possible D gene is TRBD1 (6 bases). CDR3 length: 14 amino acids. The germline V gene has CDR1 SNHLY and CDR2 FYNNEI. Deletions cut 4 bases from V and 4 bases from J, with 11 bases between. The CDR3, as DNA: TGTGCCAGCAGTGGGGGGGGCGGAAATCAGCCCCAGCATTTT. Encoded protein: CASSGGGGNQPQHF. Looking up the rest from reference TRBV2 and TRBJ1-5 gives the full variable domain: EPEVTQTPSHQVTQMGQEVILRCVPISNHLYFYWYRQILGQKVEFLVSFYNNEISEKSEIFDDQFSVERPDGSNFTLKIRSTKLEDSAMYFCASSGGGGNQPQHFGDGTRLSIL.

V and J are TRBV4-1 and TRBJ1-1; no reliable D call. The CDR3 is made up of 15 amino acids. CDR1 and CDR2 from the germline V gene are MGHRA and YSYEKL. Trimming stripped 1 base from V and 0 bases from J, with 9 bases between. CDR3 sequence (DNA): TGCGCCAGCAGCCAAGGGTGGAGAATGAACACTGAAGCTTTCTTT. This translates into CASSQGWRMNTEAFF.

This rearrangement joins TRBV10-3 to TRBJ2-7, with unresolved D. Germline V gene data show CDR1 as ENHRY and CDR2 as SYGVKD. There are 12 residues in the CDR3. Trimming shortened V by 4 bases and J by 3 bases, and 7 bases separated the two germline ends. CDR3 nucleotide sequence: TGTGCCATCAGTGCACAGCTCTACGAGCAGTACTTC. Amino acid sequence: CAISAQLYEQYF.

This chain connects TRBV6-5 to TRBJ1-2, with TRBD1 matching 7 bases. Germline values: CDR1 MNHEY, CDR2 SVGAGI. Germline trimming cut 5 bases from V and 2 bases from J; bases unmatched to any gene: 5. The CDR3 length is 14 residues. The CDR3 is CASSRRGENYGYTF. For the CDR3, the DNA is TGTGCCAGCAGTCGCAGGGGGGAAAACTATGGCTACACCTTC.

The rearrangement uses TRBV3-1 (or the pseudogene TRBV3-2) and TRBJ2-2; the match to TRBD2 covers 7 bases. V was pared by 4 bases and J by 8 bases, with 13 bases of the junction left unmatched. CDR1 is LGHDT and CDR2 is YNNKEL in the germline V gene (reference sequence). The CDR3 has 16 residues. This CDR3 is CASSLGGSISEGELFF. Written as DNA, the CDR3 is TGTGCCAGCAGCCTGGGGGGGTCGATATCCGAAGGGGAGCTGTTTTTT.

The chain couples TRBV19 to TRBJ1-1; TRBD1 might be the D (5 bases). Germline lookup yields CDR1 LNHDA and CDR2 SQIVND (reference sequence). With 2 bases removed from V and 8 bases from J, the gap between germline ends came to 18 bases. CDR3 length equals 15 residues. The CDR3 bases are TGTGCCAGTAGTATAAACCCCACAGGTCCCGGGGAAGCTTTCTTT. Residues: CASSINPTGPGEAFF.

This rearrangement joins TRBV30 to TRBJ1-1, with a tentative D call TRBD1 (5 bases). Trimming took 4 bases from V and 3 from J, leaving 12 bases between them. This CDR3 has 13 residues. Per the germline V gene, CDR1 is GTSNPN and CDR2 is SVGIG (reference sequence). The CDR3 DNA reads TGTGCCTGGATGAAACAGGCCTACACTGAAGCTTTCTTT. This translates into CAWMKQAYTEAFF.

This clone has a handful of counts. The CDR3 loop reads CSATDREGQPQHF. The CDR3 nucleotides read TGCAGCGCCACGGACAGGGAAGGTCAGCCCCAGCATTTT. This chain connects TRBV29-1 to TRBJ1-5; 8 positions match TRBD1. Per germline, CDR1 SQVTM and CDR2 ANQGSEA. The CDR3 is 13 amino acids. J gave up 6 bases and V 7 bases, and 8 bases lay outside the gene matches.

J is TRBJ1-1 and V is TRBV5-1; no reliable D call. The CDR3 spans 13 residues. Germline CDR1 reads SGHRS; CDR2 reads YFSETQ. V dropped 0 bases and J dropped 8 bases, with 11 bases sitting between them. This chain's CDR3 is CASSLEESAEAFF. In nucleotides, the CDR3 is TGCGCCAGCAGCTTGGAGGAGTCAGCCGAAGCTTTCTTT.

The chain carries TRBV19 and TRBJ2-7; 9 nucleotides align to TRBD1. The junction had 11 bases not matched to a gene; V was cut back by 6 bases and J by 5 bases. The germline gives CDR1 LNHDA, CDR2 SQIVND (reference sequence). The CDR3 consists of 15 residues. In DNA form, the CDR3 reads TGTGCCAGTAGCCCACAGGGGGCCGGGACGGACGAGCAGTACTTC. As protein: CASSPQGAGTDEQYF. Based on the CDR3 plus reference TRBV19 and TRBJ2-7, the full variable domain is DGGITQSPKYLFRKEGQNVTLSCEQNLNHDAMYWYRQDPGQGLRLIYYSQIVNDFQKGDIAEGYSVSREKKESFPLTVTSAQKNPTAFYLCASSPQGAGTDEQYFGPGTRLTVT.

J is TRBJ2-7 and V is TRBV11-2; D is undetermined. CDR1 and CDR2 from the germline V gene are SGHAT and FQNNGV. The CDR3 has 12 residues. Trimming shortened V by 5 bases and J by 6 bases, and 11 bases separated the two germline ends. Written as DNA, the CDR3 is TGTGCCAGCAGCCCCGAGGTGGGCGAGCAGTACTTC. Encoded protein: CASSPEVGEQYF. Supplemented by reference TRBV11-2 and TRBJ2-7, the full variable domain reads EAGVAQSPRYKIIEKRQSVAFWCNPISGHATLYWYQQILGQGPKLLIQFQNNGVVDDSQLPKDRFSAERLKGVDSTLKIQPAKLEDSAVYLCASSPEVGEQYFGPGTRLTVT.

This clone appeared once. The genes are TRBV18 and TRBJ1-5, with D hard to call. Trimming removed 3 bases at V and 0 bases at J, with 12 bases between. Germline CDR1 reads KGHSH; CDR2 reads LQKENI. The CDR3 spans 16 residues. The CDR3 sequence: CASSPPPTTSNQPQHF. CDR3 nucleotide sequence: TGTGCCAGCTCACCTCCTCCGACAACTAGCAATCAGCCCCAGCATTTT.

The chain uses TRBV19 and TRBJ1-6; 7 nucleotides agree with TRBD1. CDR1 and CDR2 (germline): LNHDA, SQIVND (reference sequence). The J segment lost 9 bases and the V segment lost 6 bases, leaving 11 bases of the junction unmatched. The CDR3 sequence is 15 residues long. The CDR3 region has the DNA TGTGCCAGTAGCTCGAGACAGGGAGGAATTTCACCCCTCCACTTT. Residues: CASSSRQGGISPLHF. Together with reference TRBV19 and TRBJ1-6, the CDR3 gives the full variable domain: DGGITQSPKYLFRKEGQNVTLSCEQNLNHDAMYWYRQDPGQGLRLIYYSQIVNDFQKGDIAEGYSVSREKKESFPLTVTSAQKNPTAFYLCASSSRQGGISPLHFGNGTRLTVT.

The gene calls are TRBV19 and TRBJ1-4; unclear D gene. Germline CDR1 reads LNHDA; CDR2 reads SQIVND (reference sequence). V dropped 3 bases and J dropped 0 bases, with 5 bases sitting between them. This CDR3 region has 14 residues. The CDR3 coding sequence is TGTGCCAGTAGTATTGTCGCAACTAATGAAAAACTGTTTTTT. It is translated as CASSIVATNEKLFF.

The CDR3 sequence is CASSQDGVEVHSNQPQHF. The CDR3 DNA follows: TGTGCCAGCAGCCAAGATGGAGTCGAGGTTCACAGCAATCAGCCCCAGCATTTT. The chain carries TRBV3-1 (or the pseudogene TRBV3-2) and TRBJ1-5; D call uncertain. The V end was cut by 0 bases, the J end by 1 base, with 16 bases between. The length of the CDR3 is 18 residues. CDR1 is LGHDT, CDR2 YNNKEL, per germline (reference sequence).

The chain combines TRBV18 with TRBJ2-3; 9 bases align to TRBD2. The CDR3 runs to 20 residues. V trimming: 3 bases; J trimming: 1 base; junction bases outside the gene matches: 17. The germline V gene encodes CDR1 KGHSH and CDR2 LQKENI. The CDR3 protein is CASSPRSLSRQREGTDTQYF. As DNA, the CDR3 is TGTGCCAGCTCACCCCGTTCCCTCTCAAGACAGCGGGAGGGCACAGATACGCAGTATTTT.